This T cell receptor beta chain was recorded in a study of cytomegalovirus exposure and HLA in healthy donors. This PCR relied on a set of 60 Vbeta primers and 13 Jbeta primers. TCRdb's table, derived via immunoSEQ multiplex PCR, lists solely in-frame clones and lacks some. The sample carries 150,000 to 170,000 clones, roughly 80% recorded once. Germline V gene data show CDR1 as SGHNT and CDR2 as YYREEE (reference sequence). CDR3 length equals 14 residues. V was pared by 4 bases and J by 2 bases, with 1 base of the junction left unmatched. The chain couples TRBV5-4 to TRBJ1-4; 8 bases fit TRBD1. The clonotype originates from a man younger than 30 in good health and CMV-seronegative. The sample comprised PBMCs. CDR3 nucleotide sequence: TGTGCCAGCAGCAGGGACAGGACTAATGAAAAACTGTTTTTT. It codes for CASSRDRTNEKLFF.